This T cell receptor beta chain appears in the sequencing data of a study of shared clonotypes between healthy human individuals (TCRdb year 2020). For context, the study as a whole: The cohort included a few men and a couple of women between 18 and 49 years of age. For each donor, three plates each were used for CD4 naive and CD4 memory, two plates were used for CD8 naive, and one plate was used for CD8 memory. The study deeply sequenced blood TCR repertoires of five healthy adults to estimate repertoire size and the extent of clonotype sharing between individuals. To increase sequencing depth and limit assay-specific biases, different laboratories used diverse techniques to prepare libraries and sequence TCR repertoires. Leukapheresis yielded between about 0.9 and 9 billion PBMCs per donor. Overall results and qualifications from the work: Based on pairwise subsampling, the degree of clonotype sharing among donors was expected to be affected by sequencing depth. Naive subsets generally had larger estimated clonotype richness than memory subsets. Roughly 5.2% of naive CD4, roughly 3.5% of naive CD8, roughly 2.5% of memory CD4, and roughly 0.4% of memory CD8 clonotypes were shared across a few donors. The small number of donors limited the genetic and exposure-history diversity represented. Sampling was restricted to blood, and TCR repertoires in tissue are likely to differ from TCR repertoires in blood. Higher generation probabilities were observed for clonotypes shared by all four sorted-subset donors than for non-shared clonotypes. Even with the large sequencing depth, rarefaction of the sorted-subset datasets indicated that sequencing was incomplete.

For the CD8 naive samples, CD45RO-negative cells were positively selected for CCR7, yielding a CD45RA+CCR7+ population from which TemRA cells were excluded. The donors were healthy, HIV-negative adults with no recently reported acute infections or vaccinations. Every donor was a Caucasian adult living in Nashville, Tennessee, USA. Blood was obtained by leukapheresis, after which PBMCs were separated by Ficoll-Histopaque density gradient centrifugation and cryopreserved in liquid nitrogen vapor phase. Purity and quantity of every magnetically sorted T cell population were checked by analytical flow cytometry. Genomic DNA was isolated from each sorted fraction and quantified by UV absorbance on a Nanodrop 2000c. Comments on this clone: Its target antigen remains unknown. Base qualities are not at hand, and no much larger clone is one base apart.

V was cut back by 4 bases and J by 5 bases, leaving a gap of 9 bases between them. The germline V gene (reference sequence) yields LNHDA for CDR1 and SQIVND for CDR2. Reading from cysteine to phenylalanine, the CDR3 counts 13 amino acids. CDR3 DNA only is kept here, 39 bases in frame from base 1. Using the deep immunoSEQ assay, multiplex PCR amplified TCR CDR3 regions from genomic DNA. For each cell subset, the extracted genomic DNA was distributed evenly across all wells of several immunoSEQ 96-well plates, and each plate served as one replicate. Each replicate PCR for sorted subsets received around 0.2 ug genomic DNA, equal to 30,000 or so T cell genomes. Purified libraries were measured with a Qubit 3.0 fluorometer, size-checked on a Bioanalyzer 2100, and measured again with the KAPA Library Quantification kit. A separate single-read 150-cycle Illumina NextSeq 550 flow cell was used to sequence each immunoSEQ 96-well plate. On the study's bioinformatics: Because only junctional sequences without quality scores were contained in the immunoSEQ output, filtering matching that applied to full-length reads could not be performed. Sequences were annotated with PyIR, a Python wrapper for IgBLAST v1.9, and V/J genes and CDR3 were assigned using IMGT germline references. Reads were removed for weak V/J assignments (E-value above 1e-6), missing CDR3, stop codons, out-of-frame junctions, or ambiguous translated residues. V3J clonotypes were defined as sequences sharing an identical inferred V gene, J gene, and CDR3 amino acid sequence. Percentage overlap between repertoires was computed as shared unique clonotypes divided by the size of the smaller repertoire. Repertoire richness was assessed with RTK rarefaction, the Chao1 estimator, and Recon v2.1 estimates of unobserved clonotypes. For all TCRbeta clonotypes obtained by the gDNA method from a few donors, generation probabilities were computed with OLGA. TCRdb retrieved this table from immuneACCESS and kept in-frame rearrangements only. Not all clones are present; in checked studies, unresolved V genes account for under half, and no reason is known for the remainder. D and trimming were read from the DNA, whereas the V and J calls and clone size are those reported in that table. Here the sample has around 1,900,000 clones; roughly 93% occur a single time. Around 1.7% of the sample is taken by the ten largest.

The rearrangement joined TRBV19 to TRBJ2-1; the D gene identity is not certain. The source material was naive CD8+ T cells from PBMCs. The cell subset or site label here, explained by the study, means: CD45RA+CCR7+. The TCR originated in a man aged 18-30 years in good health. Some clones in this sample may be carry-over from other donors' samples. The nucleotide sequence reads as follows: TGTGCCAGTAGTACGTCTACTCACAATGAGCAGTTCTTC. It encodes CASSTSTHNEQFF. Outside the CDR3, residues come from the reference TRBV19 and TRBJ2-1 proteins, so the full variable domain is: DGGITQSPKYLFRKEGQNVTLSCEQNLNHDAMYWYRQDPGQGLRLIYYSQIVNDFQKGDIAEGYSVSREKKESFPLTVTSAQKNPTAFYLCASSTSTHNEQFFGPGTRLTVL.